This TCR beta chain originates from a study of blood T cell repertoires in COVID-19. Turning to the study itself: Sites in the United States, Italy and Spain provided acute and convalescent COVID-19 samples. Sources were T cells, B-cell-depleted T cells, or PBMCs; the material itself was cDNA or gDNA.

The CDR3 runs to 15 residues. The V gene's germline CDR1 is WNHNN and CDR2 SYGVQD (reference sequence). V was cut by 4 bases and J by 0 bases, with 10 bases left in between. In the source study's methods: Reference gene primer amplification yielded estimated nucleated cell counts. Repertoires were generated with immunoSEQ multiplex PCR, while TCRdb's copy carries only in-frame clones and drops some. For V, J and clone size, that table is used; D and trimming come from the DNA. Of 200,000 to 250,000 clones in the sample, roughly 85% were seen once. The sequence was obtained from a man aged 35 to 55 with acute or convalescent COVID-19. Sequenced input: peripheral blood. The chain combines TRBV10-1 with TRBJ2-1; D is unclear. The CDR3 region is CASSGFLSSYNEQFF. The DNA for the CDR3 is TGCGCCAGCAGTGGTTTCTTGAGCTCCTACAATGAGCAGTTCTTC.